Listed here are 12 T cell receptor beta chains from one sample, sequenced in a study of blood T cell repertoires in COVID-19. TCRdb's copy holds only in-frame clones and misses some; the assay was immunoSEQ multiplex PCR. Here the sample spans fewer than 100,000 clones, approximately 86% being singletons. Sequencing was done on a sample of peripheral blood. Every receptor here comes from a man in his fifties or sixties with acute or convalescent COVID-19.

DNA for the CDR3: TGTGCCAGCAGCCCGACAGGGTTCTTCGGCGAGCAGTACTTC. Translating gives CASSPTGFFGEQYF. V gene TRBV14 combines with J gene TRBJ2-7; TRBD1 matches 7 bases. Germline-derived CDR1 and CDR2 are SGHDN and FVKESK. The CDR3 spans 14 residues. With 4 bases clipped from V and 6 bases from J, the junction kept 9 bases outside the gene matches.

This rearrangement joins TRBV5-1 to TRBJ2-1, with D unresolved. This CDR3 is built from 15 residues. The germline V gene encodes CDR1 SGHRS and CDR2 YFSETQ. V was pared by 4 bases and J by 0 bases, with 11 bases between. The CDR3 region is CASSPDSNSYNEQFF. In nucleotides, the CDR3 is TGCGCCAGCAGCCCCGACTCGAACTCCTACAATGAGCAGTTCTTC.

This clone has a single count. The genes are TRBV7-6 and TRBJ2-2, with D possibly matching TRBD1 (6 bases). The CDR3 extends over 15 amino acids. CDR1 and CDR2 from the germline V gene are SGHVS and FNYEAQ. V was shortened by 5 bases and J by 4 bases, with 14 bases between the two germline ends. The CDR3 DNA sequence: TGTGCCAGCAGCGGGATACTAGGGGGCACCGGGGAGCTGTTTTTT. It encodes CASSGILGGTGELFF.

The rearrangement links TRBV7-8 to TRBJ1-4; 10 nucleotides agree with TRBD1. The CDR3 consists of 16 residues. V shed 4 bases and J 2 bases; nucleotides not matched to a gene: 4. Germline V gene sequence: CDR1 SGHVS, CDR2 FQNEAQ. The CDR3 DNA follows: TGTGCCAGCAGCTCTGACAGGGGGCCGACTAATGAAAAACTGTTTTTT. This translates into CASSSDRGPTNEKLFF.

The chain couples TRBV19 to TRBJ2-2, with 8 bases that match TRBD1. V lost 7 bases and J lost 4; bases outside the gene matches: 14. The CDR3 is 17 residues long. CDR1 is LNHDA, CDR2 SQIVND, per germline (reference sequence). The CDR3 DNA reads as TGTGCCAGTAACGGGCTCTCAGGGGGCTTTTTCACCGGGGAGCTGTTTTTT. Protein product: CASNGLSGGFFTGELFF. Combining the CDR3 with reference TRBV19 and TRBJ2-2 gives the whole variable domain DGGITQSPKYLFRKEGQNVTLSCEQNLNHDAMYWYRQDPGQGLRLIYYSQIVNDFQKGDIAEGYSVSREKKESFPLTVTSAQKNPTAFYLCASNGLSGGFFTGELFFGEGSRLTVL.

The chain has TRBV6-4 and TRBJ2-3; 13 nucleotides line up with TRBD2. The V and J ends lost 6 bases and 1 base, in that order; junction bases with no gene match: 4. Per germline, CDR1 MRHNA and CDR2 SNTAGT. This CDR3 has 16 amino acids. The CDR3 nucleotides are TGTGCCAGCAGGACCACTAGCGGGGGGGGCACAGATACGCAGTATTTT. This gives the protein CASRTTSGGGTDTQYF.

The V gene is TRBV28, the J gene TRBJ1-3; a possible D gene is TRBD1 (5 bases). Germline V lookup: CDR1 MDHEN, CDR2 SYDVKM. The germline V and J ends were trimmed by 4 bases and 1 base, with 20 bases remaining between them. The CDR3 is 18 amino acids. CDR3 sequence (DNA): TGTGCCAGCAGTTCGCTTTCGGGGGTGATCCAATCTGGAAACACCATATATTTT. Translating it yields CASSSLSGVIQSGNTIYF.

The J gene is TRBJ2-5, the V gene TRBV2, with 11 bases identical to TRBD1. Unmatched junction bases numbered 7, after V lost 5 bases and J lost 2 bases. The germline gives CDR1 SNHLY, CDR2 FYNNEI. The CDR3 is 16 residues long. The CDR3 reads CASSYDRDRGQETQYF. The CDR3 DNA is TGTGCCAGCAGTTACGACCGGGACAGGGGGCAAGAGACCCAGTACTTC. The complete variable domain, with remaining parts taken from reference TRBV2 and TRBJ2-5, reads EPEVTQTPSHQVTQMGQEVILRCVPISNHLYFYWYRQILGQKVEFLVSFYNNEISEKSEIFDDQFSVERPDGSNFTLKIRSTKLEDSAMYFCASSYDRDRGQETQYFGPGTRLLVL.

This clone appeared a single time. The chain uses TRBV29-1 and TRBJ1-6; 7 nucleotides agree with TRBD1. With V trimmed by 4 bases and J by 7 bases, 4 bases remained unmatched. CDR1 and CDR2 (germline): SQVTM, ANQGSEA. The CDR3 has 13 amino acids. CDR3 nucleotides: TGCAGCGTTGCTGGGACAGTAAATTCACCCCTCCACTTT. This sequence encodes CSVAGTVNSPLHF.

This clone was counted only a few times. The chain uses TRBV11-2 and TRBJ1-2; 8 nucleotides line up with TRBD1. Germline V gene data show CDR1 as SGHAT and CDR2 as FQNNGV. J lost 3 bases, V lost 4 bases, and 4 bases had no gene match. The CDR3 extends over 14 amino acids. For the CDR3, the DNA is TGTGCCAGCAGCTCTCGGACAGGGTACTATGGCTACACCTTC. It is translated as CASSSRTGYYGYTF.

The CDR3, as DNA: TGCAGCGTTGAAGAGGGGGGTAGTCATGGCTACACCTTC. This translates into CSVEEGGSHGYTF. This chain links TRBV29-1 with TRBJ1-2, with a weak D call TRBD1 (5 bases). Germline values: CDR1 SQVTM, CDR2 ANQGSEA. This CDR3 contains 13 residues. Trimming pared 0 bases from V and 6 bases from J, leaving 11 bases between.

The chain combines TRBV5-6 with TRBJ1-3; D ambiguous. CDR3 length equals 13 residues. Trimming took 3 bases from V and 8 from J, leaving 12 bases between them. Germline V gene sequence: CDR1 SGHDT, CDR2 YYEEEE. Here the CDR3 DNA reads TGTGCCAGCAGCTCTACGAGTAGATACACCATATATTTT. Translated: CASSSTSRYTIYF.